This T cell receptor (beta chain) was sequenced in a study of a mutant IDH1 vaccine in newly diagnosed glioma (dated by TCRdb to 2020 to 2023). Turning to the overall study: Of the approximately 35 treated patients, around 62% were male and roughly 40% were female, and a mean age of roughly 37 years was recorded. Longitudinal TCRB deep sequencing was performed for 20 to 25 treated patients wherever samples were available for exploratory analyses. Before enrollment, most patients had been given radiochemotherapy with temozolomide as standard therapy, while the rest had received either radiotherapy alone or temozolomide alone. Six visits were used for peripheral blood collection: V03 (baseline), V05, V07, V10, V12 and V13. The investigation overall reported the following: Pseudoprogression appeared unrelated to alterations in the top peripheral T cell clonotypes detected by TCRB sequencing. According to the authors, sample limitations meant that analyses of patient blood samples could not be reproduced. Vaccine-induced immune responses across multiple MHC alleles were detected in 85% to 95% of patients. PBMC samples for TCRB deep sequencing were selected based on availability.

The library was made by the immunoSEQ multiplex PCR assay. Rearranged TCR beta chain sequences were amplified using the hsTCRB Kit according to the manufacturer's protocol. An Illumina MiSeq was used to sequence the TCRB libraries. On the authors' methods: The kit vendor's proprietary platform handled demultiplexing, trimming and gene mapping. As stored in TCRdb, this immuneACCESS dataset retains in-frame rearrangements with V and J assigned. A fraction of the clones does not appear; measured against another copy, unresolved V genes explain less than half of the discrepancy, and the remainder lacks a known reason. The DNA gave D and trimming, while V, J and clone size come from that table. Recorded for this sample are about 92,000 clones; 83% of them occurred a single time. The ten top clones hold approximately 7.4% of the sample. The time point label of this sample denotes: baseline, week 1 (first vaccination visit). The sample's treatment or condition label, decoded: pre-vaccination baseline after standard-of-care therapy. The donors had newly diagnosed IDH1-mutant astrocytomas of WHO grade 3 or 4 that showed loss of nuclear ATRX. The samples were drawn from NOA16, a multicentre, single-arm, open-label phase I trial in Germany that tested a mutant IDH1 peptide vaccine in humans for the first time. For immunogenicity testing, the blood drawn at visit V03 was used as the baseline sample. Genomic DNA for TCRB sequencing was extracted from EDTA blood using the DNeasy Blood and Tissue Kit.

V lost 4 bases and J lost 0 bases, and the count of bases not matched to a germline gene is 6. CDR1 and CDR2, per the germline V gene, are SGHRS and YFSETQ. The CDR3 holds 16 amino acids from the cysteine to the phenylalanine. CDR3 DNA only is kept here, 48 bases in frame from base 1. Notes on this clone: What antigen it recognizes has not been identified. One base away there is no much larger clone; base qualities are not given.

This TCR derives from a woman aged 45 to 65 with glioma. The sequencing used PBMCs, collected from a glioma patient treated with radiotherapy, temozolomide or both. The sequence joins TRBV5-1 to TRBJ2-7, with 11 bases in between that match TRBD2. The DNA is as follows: TGCGCCAGCAGCCGGCTAGCGGGGGGAAACTCCTACGAGCAGTACTTC. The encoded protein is CASSRLAGGNSYEQYF.